This T cell receptor (beta chain) originates from a study of cytomegalovirus exposure and HLA in healthy donors. Looked up from germline, CDR1 is KGHSH and CDR2 is LQKENI. The CDR3 length is 14 residues. V lost 4 bases and J lost 5, with 12 bases in between. Libraries were prepared by immunoSEQ multiplex PCR; TCRdb keeps only in-frame clonotypes and omits some of them. Among 200,000 to 250,000 clones listed, 87% were seen once. Sample: PBMCs. The source is a woman aged 18 to 35 in good health and CMV-seropositive. J is TRBJ2-4 and V is TRBV18; D uncertain. Written as DNA, the CDR3 is TGTGCCAGCTCACTAAGCATCGGTGAAAACATTCAGTACTTC. It codes for CASSLSIGENIQYF.